What follows describes a single TCR beta chain. As yet, its antigen is unknown. Macro-dissection enriched premalignant or tumor cells before nucleic acid extraction. TCRdb keeps only in-frame clones here, not all; method: immunoSEQ multiplex PCR. Among under 45,000 clones listed, over 75% were seen once. Germline lookup yields CDR1 SNHLY and CDR2 FYNNEI. V lost 5 bases and J lost 8, with 12 bases in between. The CDR3 is made up of 12 amino acids. This sample was taken from a study of immune evolution from preneoplasia to lung adenocarcinoma. Study-level findings and limits: Normal lung had highest clonality; later lesions appeared denser, more diverse. Highest clonality occurred in KRAS-mutant, not EGFR-mutant or double wild-type, nodules.

The V and J genes are TRBV2 and TRBJ1-2; no reliable D call. The sample consisted of FFPE invasive lung adenocarcinoma tissue. This receptor was taken from a person aged 55 to 75 with lung adenocarcinoma. The CDR3 region is CASSFRTGGYTF. The CDR3 nucleotides are TGTGCCAGCAGTTTTCGGACTGGGGGCTACACCTTC.